This T cell receptor beta chain was sequenced in a study of pediatric ulcerative colitis. Sequenced by immunoSEQ multiplex PCR; TCRdb stores in-frame clones only, minus some. The table shows under 45,000 clones, with approximately 87% occurring only once. Trimming stripped 5 bases from V and 3 bases from J, with 11 bases between. This CDR3 has 13 amino acids. Germline V gene lookup returns CDR1 MNHEY and CDR2 SMNVEV (reference sequence). This TCR derives from a girl under 18 with moderate ulcerative colitis. The sample was blood. The chain has TRBV27 and TRBJ2-7, with D uncertain. This chain's CDR3 is CASSLTVSYEQYF. The CDR3 nucleotides are TGTGCCAGCAGTCTTACAGTGAGCTACGAGCAGTACTTC.